This T cell receptor (beta chain) was identified in a study of regulatory T cells in long-lasting Graves disease (dated by TCRdb to about 2021). Background on the whole study: Patients with newly diagnosed Graves' disease had been on antithyroid drugs for under 3 months. Patients with persistent Graves' disease were compared with patients with newly diagnosed Graves' disease using TCR sequencing and RNA sequencing of peripheral blood. The study was conducted in China and was registered as a clinical trial. TCR sequencing covered 13 persistent and approximately 20 newly diagnosed Graves' disease patients, around 35 samples in total.

Counted from cysteine to phenylalanine, this CDR3 has 16 amino acids. CDR3 DNA only is kept here, 48 bases in frame from base 1. V lost 4 bases and J lost 0 bases; the stretch between them is 15 bases long. CDR1 SGHTA and CDR2 FQGTGA were looked up in the germline V gene. What the research found in general, with its limitations: TRBV28, TRBJ1-2 and TRBJ2-5 were preferentially used in persistent disease, while TRBV20-1 and TRBJ2-1 were favored in newly diagnosed disease. The authors acknowledged the small sample size as a limitation that may reduce accuracy. Persistent Graves' disease patients showed lower TCR Shannon entropy and fewer highly expanded clones than newly diagnosed patients, suggesting clonal expansion. Sequencing and analysis were restricted to the TCR beta chain. Only peripheral blood was studied, because thyroid tissue, the primary lesion, was inaccessible. A larger number of public clonotypes was shared among persistent patients (approximately 2,600) than among newly diagnosed patients (roughly 930).

Library preparation employed multiplex PCR. This sample was sequenced with an Illumina HiSeq 4000. To build TCR beta libraries, CDR3 regions were amplified by Arm-PCR using iRepertoire HTBI primers. PCR products were gel purified before sequencing. On the study's bioinformatics: Gene usage analysis of CDR3 amino acid clonotypes used the approximately 62 TRBV and 14 TRBJ segments found across samples. Filtered high-quality paired reads were merged into contigs using COPE and FqMerger. BLAST was used to align contigs to the IMGT TRBV, TRBD and TRBJ reference genes, and CDR3 was defined following IMGT. Any clonotype with a frequency above 0.1% was classified as a highly expanded clone. Repertoire diversity was measured by Shannon entropy, and V-J evenness by the Gini coefficient. A clonotype was considered public if more than one individual shared it. TCRdb reanalyzed the raw reads on its own, using fastp at Q25 for trimming and MiXCR for clone calling, and kept in-frame beta chains. Rows are unified per CDR3 protein, each entry keeping the most common DNA and genes. In this record, the V and J calls reflect TCRdb's handling and not the investigators' own analysis. The sample profile shows approximately 310,000 distinct CDR3 sequences; 15% to 20% of them were found once. About 39% of the sample is taken by the ten largest.

This specimen's time point label, per the study, means: newly diagnosed GD, antithyroid drugs for less than 3 months. For both TCR sequencing and RNA sequencing, RNA was extracted from PBMCs using TRIzol. The diagnosis of Graves' disease was made according to American Thyroid Association guidelines. Patients were recruited from an endocrinology department in Xi'an, China. Each patient gave 8.5 to 9.5 milliliters of peripheral blood, collected in an EDTA anticoagulant tube. PBMCs were isolated by Ficoll Paque Plus density gradient separation without further T cell sorting. An Agilent 2100 Bioanalyzer and agarose gel were used to assess RNA quality, and a NanoDrop 2000 was used to measure RNA concentration. This clonotype was detected ten times or more. Its recognized antigen is unknown. Within one base of it there is no much larger clone, and no base qualities were kept.

The sample consisted of peripheral blood mononuclear cells (PBMCs), taken at new diagnosis, from a patient treated with antithyroid drugs. The clonotype originates from a female donor with Graves disease. The chain links TRBV7-3 with TRBJ1-1, and the D gene may be TRBD1, 6 bases matching. The sequence in DNA is TGTGCCAGCAGCTCCGTGGGGGGGGCGATGAACACTGAAGCTTTCTTT. Its translation is CASSSVGGAMNTEAFF. Here the CDR3 is joined to the reference TRBV7-3 and TRBJ1-1 genes, and the full variable domain is: GAGVSQTPSNKVTEKGKYVELRCDPISGHTALYWYRQSLGQGPEFLIYFQGTGAADDSGLPNDRFFAVRPEGSVSTLKIQRTERGDSAVYLCASSSVGGAMNTEAFFGQGTRLTVV.